Sequencing of this TCR beta chain was carried out in a study of blood T cell repertoires in COVID-19. Study-level information: Whether acute or convalescent, the COVID-19 samples came from the United States, Italy and Spain. T cells, B-cell-depleted T cells, or PBMCs supplied cDNA or gDNA.

Clones were read by immunoSEQ multiplex PCR, and TCRdb kept only the in-frame ones, dropping some. The sample holds approximately 280,000 clones, around 88% seen once. The CDR3 consists of 14 residues. Trimming removed 5 bases from V and 6 bases from J; junction bases left unmatched: 6. Germline V CDR1 and CDR2: SGHRS, YFSETQ. The rearrangement uses TRBV5-1 and TRBJ2-1; TRBD2 matches 9 bases. The sequencing input was peripheral blood. This receptor was taken from a woman in her thirties who had recovered from COVID-19. CDR3 sequence: CASRSSGGSNEQFF. CDR3 coding DNA: TGCGCCAGCAGGTCCAGCGGGGGGTCCAATGAGCAGTTCTTC.